This T cell receptor (beta chain) was recovered during a study of CD8+ T cells in alopecia areata. Study background: Oral tofacitinib (5 to 10 mg twice daily) was administered to treated patients.

Obtained from alopecia areata patients were lesional scalp punch biopsies along with peripheral blood. Extraction of RNA preceded its reverse transcription into cDNA, which served as the sequencing template. Sequencing was performed with immunoSEQ multiplex PCR; in TCRdb, only in-frame clones are kept and a portion is missing. The data show 10,000 to 15,000 clones, approximately 61% seen once. The junction had 9 bases not matched to a gene; V was cut back by 1 base and J by 7 bases. This CDR3 has 16 amino acids. Germline V gene lookup returns CDR1 GTSNPN and CDR2 SVGIG (reference sequence). The sequenced sample was skin. This clonotype was obtained from a human donor with alopecia areata. The genes are TRBV30 and TRBJ1-4; the match to TRBD1 covers 10 bases. Written as DNA, the CDR3 is TGTGCCTGGAGTGCAGCCAGGGACAGGGGATTTGAAAAACTGTTTTTT. It codes for CAWSAARDRGFEKLFF.